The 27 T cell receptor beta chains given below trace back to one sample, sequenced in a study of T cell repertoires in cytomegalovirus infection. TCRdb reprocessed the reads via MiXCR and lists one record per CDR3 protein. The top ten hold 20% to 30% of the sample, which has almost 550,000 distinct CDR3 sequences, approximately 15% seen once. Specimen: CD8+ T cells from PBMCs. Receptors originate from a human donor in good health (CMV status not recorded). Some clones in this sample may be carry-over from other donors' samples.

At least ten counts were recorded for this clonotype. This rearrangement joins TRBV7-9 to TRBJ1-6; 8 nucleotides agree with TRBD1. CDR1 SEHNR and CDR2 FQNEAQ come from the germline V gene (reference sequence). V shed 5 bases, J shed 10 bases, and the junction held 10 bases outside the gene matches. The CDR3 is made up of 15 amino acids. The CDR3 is CASSPSQGVESPLHF. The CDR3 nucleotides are TGTGCCAGCAGCCCCTCACAGGGGGTGGAATCACCCCTCCACTTT.

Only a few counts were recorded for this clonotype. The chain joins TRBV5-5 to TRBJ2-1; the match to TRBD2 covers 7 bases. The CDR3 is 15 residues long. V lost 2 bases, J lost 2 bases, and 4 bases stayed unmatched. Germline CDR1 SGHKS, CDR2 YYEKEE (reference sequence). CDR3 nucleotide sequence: TGTGCCAGCAGCTTCGGACTAGAGGCCTACAATGAGCAGTTCTTC. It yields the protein CASSFGLEAYNEQFF.

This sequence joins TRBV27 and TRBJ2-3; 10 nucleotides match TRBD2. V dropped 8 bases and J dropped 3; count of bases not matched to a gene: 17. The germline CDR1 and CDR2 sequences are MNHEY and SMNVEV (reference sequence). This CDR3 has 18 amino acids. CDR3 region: CASSSQLPTSGLTDTQYF. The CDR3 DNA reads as TGTGCCAGCTCCTCTCAACTCCCGACTAGCGGGTTGACAGATACGCAGTATTTT.

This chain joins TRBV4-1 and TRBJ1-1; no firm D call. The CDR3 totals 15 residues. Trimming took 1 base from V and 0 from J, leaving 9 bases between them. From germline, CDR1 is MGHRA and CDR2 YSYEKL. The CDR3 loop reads CASSQGSLMNTEAFF. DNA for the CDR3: TGCGCCAGCAGCCAAGGGTCCCTTATGAACACTGAAGCTTTCTTT.

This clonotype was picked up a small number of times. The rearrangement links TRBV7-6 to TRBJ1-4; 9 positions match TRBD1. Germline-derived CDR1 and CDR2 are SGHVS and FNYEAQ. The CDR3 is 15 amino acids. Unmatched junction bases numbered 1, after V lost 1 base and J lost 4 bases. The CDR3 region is CASSLVTGGNEKLFF. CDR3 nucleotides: TGTGCCAGCAGCTTAGTGACAGGGGGTAATGAAAAACTGTTTTTT.

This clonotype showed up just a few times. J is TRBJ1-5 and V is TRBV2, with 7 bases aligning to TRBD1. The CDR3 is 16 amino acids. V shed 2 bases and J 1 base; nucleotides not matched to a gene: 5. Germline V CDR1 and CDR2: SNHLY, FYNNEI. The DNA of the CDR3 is TGTGCCAGCAGTGAACCGGCAGGGGGGAGCAATCAGCCCCAGCATTTT. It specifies CASSEPAGGSNQPQHF.

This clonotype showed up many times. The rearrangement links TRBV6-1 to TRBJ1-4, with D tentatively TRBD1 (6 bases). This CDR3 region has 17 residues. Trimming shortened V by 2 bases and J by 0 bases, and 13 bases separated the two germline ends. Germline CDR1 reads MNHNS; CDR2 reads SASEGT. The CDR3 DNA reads TGTGCCAGCAGTGAACGGTCGGGGGCCGCAACTAATGAAAAACTGTTTTTT. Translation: CASSERSGAATNEKLFF.

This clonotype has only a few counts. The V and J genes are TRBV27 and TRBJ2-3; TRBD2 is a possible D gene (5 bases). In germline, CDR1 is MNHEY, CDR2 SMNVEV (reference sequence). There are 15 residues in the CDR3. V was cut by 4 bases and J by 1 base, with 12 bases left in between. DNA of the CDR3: TGTGCCAGCAGTTCACTCCCCGGGGGCACAGATACGCAGTATTTT. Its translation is CASSSLPGGTDTQYF.

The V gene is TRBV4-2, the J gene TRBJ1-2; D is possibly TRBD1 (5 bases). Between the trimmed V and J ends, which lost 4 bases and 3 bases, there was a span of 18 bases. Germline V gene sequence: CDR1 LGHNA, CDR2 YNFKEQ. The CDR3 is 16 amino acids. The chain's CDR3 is CASSLGEGLMDYGYTF. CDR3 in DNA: TGTGCCAGCAGCCTCGGGGAGGGGTTAATGGACTATGGCTACACCTTC.

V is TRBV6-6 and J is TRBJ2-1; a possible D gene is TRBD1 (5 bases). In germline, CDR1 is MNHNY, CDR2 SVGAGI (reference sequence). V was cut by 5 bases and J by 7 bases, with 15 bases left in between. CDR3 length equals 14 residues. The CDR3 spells CASSDTGDLNEQFF. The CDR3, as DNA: TGTGCCAGCAGTGATACAGGTGACCTTAATGAGCAGTTCTTC.

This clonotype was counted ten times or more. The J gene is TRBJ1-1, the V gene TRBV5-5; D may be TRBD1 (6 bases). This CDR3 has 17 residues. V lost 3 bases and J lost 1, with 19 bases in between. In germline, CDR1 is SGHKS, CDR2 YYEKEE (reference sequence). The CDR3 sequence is CASSSSIVDRRNTEAFF. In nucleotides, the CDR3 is TGTGCCAGCAGCTCCTCTATAGTAGACAGGAGGAACACTGAAGCTTTCTTT.

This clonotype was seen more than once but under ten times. The CDR3 protein is CASSVRASSGSPHYEQYF. The CDR3 DNA reads TGTGCCAGCAGCGTCAGGGCTTCTAGCGGGAGTCCACACTACGAGCAGTACTTC. This chain connects TRBV9 to TRBJ2-7, with 10 bases identical to TRBD2. The junction had 14 bases not matched to a gene; V was cut back by 2 bases and J by 3 bases. Germline CDR1 SGDLS, CDR2 YYNGEE. The length of the CDR3 is 18 residues. The full variable domain, completed using reference TRBV9 and TRBJ2-7, is DSGVTQTPKHLITATGQRVTLRCSPRSGDLSVYWYQQSLDQGLQFLIQYYNGEERAKGNILERFSAQQFPDLHSELNLSSLELGDSALYFCASSVRASSGSPHYEQYFGPGTRLTVT.

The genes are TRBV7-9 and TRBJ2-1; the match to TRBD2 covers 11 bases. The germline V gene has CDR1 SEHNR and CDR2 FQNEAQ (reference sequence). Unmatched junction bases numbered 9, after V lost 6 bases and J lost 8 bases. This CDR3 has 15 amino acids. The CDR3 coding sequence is TGTGCCAGCAGTCACCGACTAGCGGGGCGCGATGAGCAGTTCTTC. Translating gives CASSHRLAGRDEQFF.

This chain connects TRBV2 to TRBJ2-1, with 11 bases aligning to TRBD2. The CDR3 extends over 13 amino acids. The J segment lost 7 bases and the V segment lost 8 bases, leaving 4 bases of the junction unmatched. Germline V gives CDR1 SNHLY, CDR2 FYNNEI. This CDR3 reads CASVSGGGNEQFF. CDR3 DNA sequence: TGTGCCAGCGTTAGCGGGGGGGGTAATGAGCAGTTCTTC.

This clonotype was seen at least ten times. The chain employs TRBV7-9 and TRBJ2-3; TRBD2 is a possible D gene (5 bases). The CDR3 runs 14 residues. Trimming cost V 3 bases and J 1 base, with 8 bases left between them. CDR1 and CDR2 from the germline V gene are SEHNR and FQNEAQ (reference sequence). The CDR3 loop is CASSFQRRTDTQYF. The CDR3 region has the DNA TGTGCCAGCAGCTTTCAGCGGCGCACAGATACGCAGTATTTT.

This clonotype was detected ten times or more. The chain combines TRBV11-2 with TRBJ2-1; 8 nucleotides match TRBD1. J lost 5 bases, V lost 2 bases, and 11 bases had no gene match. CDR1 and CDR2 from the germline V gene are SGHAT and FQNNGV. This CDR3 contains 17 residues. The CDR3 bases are TGTGCCAGCAGCTTATACCCCCAGGGGGCCGGTCACAATGAGCAGTTCTTC. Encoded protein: CASSLYPQGAGHNEQFF.

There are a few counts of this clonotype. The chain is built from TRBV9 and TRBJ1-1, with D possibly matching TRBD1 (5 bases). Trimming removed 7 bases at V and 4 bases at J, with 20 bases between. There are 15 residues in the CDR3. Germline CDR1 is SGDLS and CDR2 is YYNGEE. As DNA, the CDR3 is TGTGCCAGCCACCCACGGACATCTGCGGGCACTGAAGCTTTCTTT. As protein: CASHPRTSAGTEAFF.

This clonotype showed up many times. This CDR3 reads CASSLVRRYNEQFF. CDR3 DNA sequence: TGTGCCAGCAGTTTAGTGCGACGCTACAATGAGCAGTTCTTC. This chain links TRBV27 with TRBJ2-1, with D unresolved. The germline gives CDR1 MNHEY, CDR2 SMNVEV (reference sequence). Trimming removed 2 bases from V and 3 bases from J, with 8 bases in between. This CDR3 contains 14 residues.

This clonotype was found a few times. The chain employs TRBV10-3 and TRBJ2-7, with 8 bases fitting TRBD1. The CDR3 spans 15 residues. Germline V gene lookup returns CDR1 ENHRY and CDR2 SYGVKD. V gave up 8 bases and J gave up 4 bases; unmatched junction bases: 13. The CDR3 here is CAIGSQGAYDYEQYF. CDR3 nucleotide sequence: TGTGCCATCGGAAGTCAGGGGGCTTATGATTACGAGCAGTACTTC.

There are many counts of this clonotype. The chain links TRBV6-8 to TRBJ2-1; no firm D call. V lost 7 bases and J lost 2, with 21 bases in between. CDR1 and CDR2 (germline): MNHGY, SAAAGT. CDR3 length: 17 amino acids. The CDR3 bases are TGTGCCAGCAAACTTAGGGTTAGCTCCCCCGCCTACAATGAGCAGTTCTTC. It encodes CASKLRVSSPAYNEQFF.

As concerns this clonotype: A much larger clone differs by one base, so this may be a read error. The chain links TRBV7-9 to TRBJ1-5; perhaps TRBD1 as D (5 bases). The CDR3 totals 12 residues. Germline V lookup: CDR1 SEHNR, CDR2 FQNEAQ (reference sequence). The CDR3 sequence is CASGLGVQPQHF. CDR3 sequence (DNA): TGTGCCAGCGGCTTAGGGGTTCAGCCCCAGCATTTT.

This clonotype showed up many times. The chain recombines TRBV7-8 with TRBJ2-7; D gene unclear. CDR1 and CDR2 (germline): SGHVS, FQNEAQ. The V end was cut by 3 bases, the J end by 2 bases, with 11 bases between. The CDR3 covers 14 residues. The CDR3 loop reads CASSLGPGPYEQYF. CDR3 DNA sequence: TGTGCCAGCAGCTTGGGCCCTGGCCCCTACGAGCAGTACTTC.

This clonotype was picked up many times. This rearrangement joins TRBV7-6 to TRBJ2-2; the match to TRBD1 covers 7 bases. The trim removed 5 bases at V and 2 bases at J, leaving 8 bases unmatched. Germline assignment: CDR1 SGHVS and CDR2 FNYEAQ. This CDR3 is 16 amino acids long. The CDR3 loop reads CASSLPGTENTGELFF. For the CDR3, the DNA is TGTGCCAGCAGCCTCCCCGGGACAGAAAACACCGGGGAGCTGTTTTTT.

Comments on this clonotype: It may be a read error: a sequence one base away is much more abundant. The CDR3: CARRYLAGTSTDTQYF. CDR3 nucleotides: TGTGCCAGAAGGTATCTAGCGGGGACTAGCACAGATACGCAGTATTTT. The genes are TRBV6-1 and TRBJ2-3; TRBD2 matches at 9 bases. The germline V gene encodes CDR1 MNHNS and CDR2 SASEGT. V lost 9 bases to trimming and J lost 0 bases; unmatched junction nucleotides: 10. There are 16 residues in the CDR3.

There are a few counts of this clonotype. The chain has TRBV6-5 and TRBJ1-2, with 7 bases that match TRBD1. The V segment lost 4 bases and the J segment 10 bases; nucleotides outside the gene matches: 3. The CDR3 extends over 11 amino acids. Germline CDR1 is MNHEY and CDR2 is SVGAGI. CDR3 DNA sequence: TGTGCCAGCAGTTCTACAGGGGACTACACCTTC. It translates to CASSSTGDYTF.

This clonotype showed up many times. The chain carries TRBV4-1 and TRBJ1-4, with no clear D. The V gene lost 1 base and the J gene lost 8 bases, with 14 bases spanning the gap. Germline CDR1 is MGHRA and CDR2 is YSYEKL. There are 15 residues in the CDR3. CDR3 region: CASSQGVKGGEKLFF. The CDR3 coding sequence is TGCGCCAGCAGCCAAGGAGTGAAGGGAGGAGAAAAACTGTTTTTT.

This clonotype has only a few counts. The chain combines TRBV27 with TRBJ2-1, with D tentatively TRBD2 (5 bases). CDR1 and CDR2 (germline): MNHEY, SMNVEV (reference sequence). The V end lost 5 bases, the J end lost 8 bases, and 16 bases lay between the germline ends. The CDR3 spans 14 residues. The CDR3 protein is CASSRNTGKHEQFF. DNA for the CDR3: TGTGCCAGCAGTCGAAATACCGGGAAACATGAGCAGTTCTTC.